This T cell receptor (beta chain) was identified during a study of T cells after yellow fever vaccination. Whole-study context: Some fractions had low cell numbers, and these were prepared with SMART-Seq v4 Ultra Low Input.

In this sample, this clonotype turned up a few times. TCRdb reprocessed the 5' RACE reads with MiXCR, giving one entry per CDR3 protein. Here the sample spans 610,000 or so distinct CDR3 sequences, around 12% being singletons. The CDR3 runs to 14 residues. Per the germline V gene, CDR1 is DFQATT and CDR2 is SNEGSKA (reference sequence). V was pared by 6 bases and J by 0 bases, with 12 bases between. The sequenced sample was PBMCs, obtained on the day of the yellow fever booster vaccination. The sequence derives from a man aged 30 to 45 who received the YFV17D yellow fever vaccine. The chain is built from TRBV20-1 and TRBJ2-1, with D uncertain. In DNA, the CDR3 is TGCAGTGCAGCGACCGAAAGCTCCTACAATGAGCAGTTCTTC. Translated: CSAATESSYNEQFF.